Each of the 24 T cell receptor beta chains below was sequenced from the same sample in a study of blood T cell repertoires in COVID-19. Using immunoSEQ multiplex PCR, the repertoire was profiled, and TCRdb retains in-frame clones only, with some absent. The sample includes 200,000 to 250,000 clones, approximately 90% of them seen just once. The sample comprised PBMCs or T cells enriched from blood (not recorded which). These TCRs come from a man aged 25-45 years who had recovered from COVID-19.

The CDR3 sequence is CASSLGYQGSEAFF. Written as DNA, the CDR3 is TGCGCCAGCAGCTTGGGATACCAGGGCTCTGAAGCTTTCTTT. The J gene is TRBJ1-1, the V gene TRBV5-1; tentative D call: TRBD1 (5 bases). V was pared by 0 bases and J by 6 bases, with 12 bases between. The CDR3 sequence is 14 residues long. Germline values: CDR1 SGHRS, CDR2 YFSETQ.

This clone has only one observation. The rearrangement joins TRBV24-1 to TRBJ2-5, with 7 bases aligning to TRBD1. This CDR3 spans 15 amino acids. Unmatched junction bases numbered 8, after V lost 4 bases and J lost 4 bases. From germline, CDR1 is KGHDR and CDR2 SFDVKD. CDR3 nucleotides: TGTGCCACCAGTGAAGTAGGGGCAGGGGGAGAGACCCAGTACTTC. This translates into CATSEVGAGGETQYF.

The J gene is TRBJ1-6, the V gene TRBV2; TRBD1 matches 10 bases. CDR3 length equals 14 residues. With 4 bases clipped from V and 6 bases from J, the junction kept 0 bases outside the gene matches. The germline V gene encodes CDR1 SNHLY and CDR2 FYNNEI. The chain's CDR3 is CASSGDRGNSPLHF. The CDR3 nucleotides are TGTGCCAGCAGTGGGGACAGGGGTAATTCACCCCTCCACTTT.

CDR3: CASTTGTGPYEQYF. In DNA, the CDR3 is TGTGCCAGCACCACCGGGACAGGGCCCTACGAGCAGTACTTC. J is TRBJ2-7 and V is TRBV13, with 9 bases that match TRBD1. Germline V gene data show CDR1 as PRHDT and CDR2 as FYEKMQ (reference sequence). The CDR3 sequence is 14 residues long. V was clipped by 7 bases and J by 2 bases; unmatched bases: 6.

The CDR3 protein is CAISESRKHTVNYGYTF. The DNA for the CDR3 is TGTGCCATCAGTGAGTCGAGAAAGCATACCGTCAACTATGGCTACACCTTC. The chain joins TRBV10-3 to TRBJ1-2; D gene uncertain. CDR1 ENHRY and CDR2 SYGVKD come from the germline V gene. Between the trimmed V and J ends, which lost 0 bases and 2 bases, there was a span of 16 bases. The CDR3 contains 17 residues.

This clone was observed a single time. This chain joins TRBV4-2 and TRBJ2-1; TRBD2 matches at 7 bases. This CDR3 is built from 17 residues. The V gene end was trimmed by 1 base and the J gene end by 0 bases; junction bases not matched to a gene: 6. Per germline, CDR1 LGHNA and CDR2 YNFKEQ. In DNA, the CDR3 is TGTGCCAGCAGCCAAGGGACGGGGGGTAGCTCCTACAATGAGCAGTTCTTC. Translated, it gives CASSQGTGGSSYNEQFF.

The CDR3, as DNA: TGTGCCAGCACAGGGGACATAAGCAATCAGCCCCAGCATTTT. Amino acids: CASTGDISNQPQHF. The V call is TRBV7-2, the J call TRBJ1-5; tentatively, D is TRBD1 (6 bases). The germline V gene encodes CDR1 SGHTA and CDR2 FQGNSA. The V end lost 7 bases, the J end lost 1 base, and 11 bases lay between the germline ends. The CDR3 is 14 residues long.

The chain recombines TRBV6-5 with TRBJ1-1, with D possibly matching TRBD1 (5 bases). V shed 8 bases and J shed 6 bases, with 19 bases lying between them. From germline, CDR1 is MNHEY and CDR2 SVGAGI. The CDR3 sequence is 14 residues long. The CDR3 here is CASLVGGWIAEAFF. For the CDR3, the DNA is TGTGCCAGCCTTGTTGGGGGGTGGATAGCTGAAGCTTTCTTT.

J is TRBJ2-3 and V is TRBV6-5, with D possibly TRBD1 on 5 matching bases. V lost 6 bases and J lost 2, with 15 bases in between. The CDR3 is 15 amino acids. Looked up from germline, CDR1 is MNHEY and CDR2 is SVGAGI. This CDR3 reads CASRTGHPSTDTQYF. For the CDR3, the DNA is TGTGCCAGCAGAACCGGACACCCGTCCACAGATACGCAGTATTTT.

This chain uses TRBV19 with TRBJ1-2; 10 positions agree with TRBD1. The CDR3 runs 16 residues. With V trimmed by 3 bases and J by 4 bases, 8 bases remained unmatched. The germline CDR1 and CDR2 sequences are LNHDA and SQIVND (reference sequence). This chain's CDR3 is CASSILGTGDAYGYTF. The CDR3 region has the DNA TGTGCCAGTAGTATCCTTGGGACAGGGGATGCCTATGGCTACACCTTC.

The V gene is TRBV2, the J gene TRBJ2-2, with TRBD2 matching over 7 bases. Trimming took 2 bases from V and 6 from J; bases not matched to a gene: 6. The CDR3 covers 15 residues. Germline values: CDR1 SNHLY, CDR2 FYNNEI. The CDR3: CASSEMRGRAGELFF. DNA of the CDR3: TGTGCCAGCAGTGAAATGCGGGGGAGGGCCGGGGAGCTGTTTTTT.

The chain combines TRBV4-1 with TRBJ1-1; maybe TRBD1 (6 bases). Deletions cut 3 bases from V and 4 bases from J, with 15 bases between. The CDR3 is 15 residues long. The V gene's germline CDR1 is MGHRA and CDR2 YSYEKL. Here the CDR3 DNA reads TGCGCCAGCAGCCAGACAATAACAGGGCCCACTGAAGCTTTCTTT. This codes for CASSQTITGPTEAFF.

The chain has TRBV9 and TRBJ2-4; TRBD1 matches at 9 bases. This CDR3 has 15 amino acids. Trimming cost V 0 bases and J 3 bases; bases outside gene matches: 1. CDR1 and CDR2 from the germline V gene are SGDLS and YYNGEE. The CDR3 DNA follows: TGTGCCAGCAGCGTAGAGACAGGGGGCAAAAACATTCAGTACTTC. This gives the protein CASSVETGGKNIQYF.

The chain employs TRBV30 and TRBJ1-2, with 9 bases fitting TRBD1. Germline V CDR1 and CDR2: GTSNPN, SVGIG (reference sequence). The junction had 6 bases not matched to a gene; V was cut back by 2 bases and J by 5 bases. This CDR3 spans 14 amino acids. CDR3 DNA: TGTGCCTGGAGTCCGGGACAGGGTGTGTATGGCTACACCTTC. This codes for CAWSPGQGVYGYTF.

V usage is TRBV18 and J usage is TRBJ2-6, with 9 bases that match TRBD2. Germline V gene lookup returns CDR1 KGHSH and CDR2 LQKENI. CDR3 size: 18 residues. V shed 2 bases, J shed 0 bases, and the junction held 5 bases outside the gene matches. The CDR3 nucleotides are TGTGCCAGCTCACCAGCCAGCGGGGGGATCTCTGGGGCCAACGTCCTGACTTTC. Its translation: CASSPASGGISGANVLTF.

The CDR3 region is CASSLDRGATNEKLFF. CDR3 bases: TGTGCCAGCTCACTCGACAGGGGGGCAACTAATGAAAAACTGTTTTTT. The rearrangement links TRBV18 to TRBJ1-4; 9 bases are shared with TRBD1. Germline CDR1 is KGHSH and CDR2 is LQKENI. With 4 bases clipped from V and 0 bases from J, the junction kept 3 bases outside the gene matches. This CDR3 spans 16 amino acids.

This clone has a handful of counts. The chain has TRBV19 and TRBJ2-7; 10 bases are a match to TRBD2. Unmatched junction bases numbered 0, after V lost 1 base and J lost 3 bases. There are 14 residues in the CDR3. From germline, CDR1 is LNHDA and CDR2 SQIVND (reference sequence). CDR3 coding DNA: TGTGCCAGTAGTATAGGGACTAGCGGCTACGAGCAGTACTTC. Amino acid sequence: CASSIGTSGYEQYF.

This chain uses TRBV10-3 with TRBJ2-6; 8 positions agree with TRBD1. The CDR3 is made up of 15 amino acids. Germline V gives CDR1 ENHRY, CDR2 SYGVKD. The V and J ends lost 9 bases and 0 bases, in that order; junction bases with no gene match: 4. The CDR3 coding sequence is TGTGCCATTACAGGGGGTGGCTCTGGGGCCAACGTCCTGACTTTC. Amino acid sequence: CAITGGGSGANVLTF.

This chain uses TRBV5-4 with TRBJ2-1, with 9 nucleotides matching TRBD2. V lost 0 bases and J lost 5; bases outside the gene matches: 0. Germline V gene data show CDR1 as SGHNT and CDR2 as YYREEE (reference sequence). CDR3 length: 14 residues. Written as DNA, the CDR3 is TGTGCCAGCAGCTTGGCTAGCGGGGACAATGAGCAGTTCTTC. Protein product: CASSLASGDNEQFF.

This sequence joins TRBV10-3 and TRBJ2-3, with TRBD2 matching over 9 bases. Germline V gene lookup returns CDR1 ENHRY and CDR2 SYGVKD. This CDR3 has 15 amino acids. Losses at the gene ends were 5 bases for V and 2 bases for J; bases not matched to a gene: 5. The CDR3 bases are TGTGCCATCAGTTTTGGCGGGAGGGACACAGATACGCAGTATTTT. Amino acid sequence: CAISFGGRDTDTQYF.

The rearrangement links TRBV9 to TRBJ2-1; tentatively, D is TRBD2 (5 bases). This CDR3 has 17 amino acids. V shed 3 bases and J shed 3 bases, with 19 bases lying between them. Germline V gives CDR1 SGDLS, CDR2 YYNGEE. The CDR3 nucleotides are TGTGCCAGCAGCGGGAGTGCTAGCTTATCAGACTACAATGAGCAGTTCTTC. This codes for CASSGSASLSDYNEQFF.

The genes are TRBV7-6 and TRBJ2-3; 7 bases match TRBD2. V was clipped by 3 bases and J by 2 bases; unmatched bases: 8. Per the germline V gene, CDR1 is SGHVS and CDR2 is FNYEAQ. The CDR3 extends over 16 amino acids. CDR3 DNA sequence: TGTGCCAGCAGCTTGGGAACTAGCGCGTTCACAGATACGCAGTATTTT. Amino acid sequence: CASSLGTSAFTDTQYF.

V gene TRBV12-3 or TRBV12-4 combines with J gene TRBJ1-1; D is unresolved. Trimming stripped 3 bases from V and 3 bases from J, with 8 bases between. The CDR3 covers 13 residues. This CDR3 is CASSFPGYTEAFF. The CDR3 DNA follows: TGTGCCAGCAGTTTTCCCGGGTACACTGAAGCTTTCTTT.

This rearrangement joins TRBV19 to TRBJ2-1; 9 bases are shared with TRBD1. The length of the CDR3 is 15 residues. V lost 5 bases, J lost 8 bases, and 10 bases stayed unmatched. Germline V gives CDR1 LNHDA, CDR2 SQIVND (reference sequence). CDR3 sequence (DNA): TGTGCCAGTAGTCCCGGACAGGGGAGGGAGGATGAGCAGTTCTTC. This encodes CASSPGQGREDEQFF.